One and the same sample provided the 10 T cell receptor beta chains below, sequenced in a study of cytomegalovirus exposure and HLA in healthy donors. In the PCR, 60 Vbeta and 13 Jbeta primers were used. Produced via immunoSEQ multiplex PCR; TCRdb's table is partial and in-frame only. The table lists about 89,000 clones, about 75% of them singletons. The sample taken for sequencing was PBMCs. The source is a man aged 30 to 39 in good health and CMV-seropositive.

The chain joins TRBV7-9 to TRBJ2-5; TRBD1 matches at 10 bases. J gave up 2 bases and V 5 bases, and 17 bases lay outside the gene matches. The CDR3 sequence is 19 residues long. Germline assignment: CDR1 SEHNR and CDR2 FQNEAQ (reference sequence). The CDR3 protein is CASSPRFGDRGALQETQYF. The CDR3 bases are TGTGCCAGCAGCCCCCGATTTGGGGACAGGGGAGCCCTTCAAGAGACCCAGTACTTC. The whole variable domain, remainder taken from reference TRBV7-9 and TRBJ2-5, is DTGVSQNPRHKITKRGQNVTFRCDPISEHNRLYWYRQTLGQGPEFLTYFQNEAQLEKSRLLSDRFSAERPKGSFSTLEIQRTEQGDSAMYLCASSPRFGDRGALQETQYFGPGTRLLVL.

The chain has TRBV5-6 and TRBJ2-3; tentative D call: TRBD2 (7 bases). V was clipped by 5 bases and J by 1 base, with 14 bases between them. CDR3 length equals 15 residues. The germline V gene has CDR1 SGHDT and CDR2 YYEEEE. CDR3 residues: CASRRRGAGTDTQYF. For the CDR3, the DNA is TGTGCCAGCAGGAGACGGGGGGCCGGCACAGATACGCAGTATTTT. Looking up the rest from reference TRBV5-6 and TRBJ2-3 gives the full variable domain: DAGVTQSPTHLIKTRGQQVTLRCSPKSGHDTVSWYQQALGQGPQFIFQYYEEEERQRGNFPDRFSGHQFPNYSSELNVNALLLGDSALYLCASRRRGAGTDTQYFGPGTRLTVL.

The rearrangement links TRBV13 to TRBJ2-2; 10 positions match TRBD1. V lost 5 bases to trimming and J lost 3 bases; unmatched junction nucleotides: 6. This CDR3 comprises 16 residues. CDR1 is PRHDT, CDR2 FYEKMQ, per germline (reference sequence). CDR3 in amino acids: CASSRPGTGDTGELFF. The DNA of the CDR3 is TGTGCCAGCAGCCGTCCCGGGACAGGGGACACCGGGGAGCTGTTTTTT.

The chain employs TRBV18 and TRBJ1-4; TRBD1 agrees at 12 bases. The V gene end was trimmed by 5 bases and the J gene end by 8 bases; junction bases not matched to a gene: 6. The CDR3 runs to 15 residues. Per the germline V gene, CDR1 is KGHSH and CDR2 is LQKENI. CDR3 sequence (DNA): TGTGCCAGCTCAACCCTCGGGACAGGGGGCGAAAAACTGTTTTTT. Translating it yields CASSTLGTGGEKLFF.

The chain carries TRBV30 and TRBJ2-5, with 8 bases that match TRBD2. The last part of the DNA fits TRBJ2-7 better; the J call may be wrong. The CDR3 spans 12 residues. Germline values: CDR1 GTSNPN, CDR2 SVGIG (reference sequence). DNA for the CDR3: TGTGCCTGGACCACGGGAGGGAACGAGCAGTACTTC. This sequence encodes CAWTTGGNEQYF.

This clone was picked up a small number of times. J is TRBJ1-1 and V is TRBV7-9; 7 nucleotides agree with TRBD1. CDR3 length: 16 amino acids. Germline loops: CDR1 SEHNR, CDR2 FQNEAQ (reference sequence). Germline trimming cut 2 bases from V and 1 base from J; bases unmatched to any gene: 7. The CDR3 region is CASSLQGGRRNTEAFF. The CDR3 DNA follows: TGTGCCAGCAGCTTACAGGGGGGACGGAGGAACACTGAAGCTTTCTTT.

This rearrangement joins TRBV5-8 to TRBJ2-5; TRBD1 is a possible D gene (5 bases). The last part of the DNA fits TRBJ2-7 better; the J call may be wrong. Germline assignment: CDR1 SGHTS and CDR2 YDEGEE. CDR3 size: 13 residues. For the CDR3, the DNA is TGTGCCAGCCAGAACAGGCCGGGCCCCGAGCAGTACTTC. It translates to CASQNRPGPEQYF.

The chain uses TRBV5-1 and TRBJ1-1; perhaps TRBD1 as D (5 bases). Per germline, CDR1 SGHRS and CDR2 YFSETQ. The CDR3 sequence is 14 residues long. V was cut by 1 base and J by 1 base, with 8 bases left in between. The DNA of the CDR3 is TGCGCCAGCAGCTTGACCAGGGCGAACACTGAAGCTTTCTTT. Its protein product is CASSLTRANTEAFF.

The CDR3 loop reads CASSGLSAGNTIYF. In DNA, the CDR3 is TGTGCCAGCAGTGGACTTAGTGCTGGAAACACCATATATTTT. The V call is TRBV28, the J call TRBJ1-3; D remains unclear. CDR1 is MDHEN, CDR2 SYDVKM, per germline. V dropped 5 bases and J dropped 2 bases, with 10 bases sitting between them. This CDR3 comprises 14 residues.

The V call is TRBV28, the J call TRBJ1-2, with 9 bases matching TRBD1. The CDR3 length is 15 residues. The V segment lost 7 bases and the J segment 4 bases; nucleotides outside the gene matches: 10. Germline CDR1 reads MDHEN; CDR2 reads SYDVKM. This CDR3 is CASTQGAGNFYGYTF. The CDR3 bases are TGTGCCAGCACACAGGGGGCGGGGAACTTCTATGGCTACACCTTC.